This is a list of T cell receptor beta chains from one sample in a study of T cells in Graves' hyperthyroidism and ophthalmopathy. TCRdb ran MiXCR on the multiplex PCR reads and lists one entry per CDR3 protein. The repertoire holds 750,000 to 900,000 distinct CDR3 sequences, around 38% seen once, with approximately 10% in the top ten. Sequencing input: blood. All receptors derive from a man between 18 and 29 years old with Graves' hyperthyroidism. The CDR3 runs from the conserved cysteine through the conserved F or W. The D gene is left open where the match is weak. Clone size is stated in some rows and not others, as once, few, many or a class when expanded.

d_gene | abundance | j_gene | v_gene | CDR3aa | CDR3nt
. | many | TRBJ1-6 | TRBV2 | CASSERARTLGNSPLHF | TGTGCCAGCAGTGAGAGGGCACGCACCCTAGGGAATTCACCCCTCCACTTT
. | once | TRBJ1-2 | TRBV5-5 | CASSQDPGASSGYTF | TGCGCCAGCAGCCAAGATCCAGGGGCGTCGTCTGGCTACACCTTC
TRBD1 | few | TRBJ1-1 | TRBV19 | CASPGTGAGTEAFF | TGTGCTAGTCCCGGGACAGGGGCGGGAACTGAAGCTTTCTTT
TRBD2 | many | TRBJ2-7 | TRBV6-5 | CASSYDQRDYEQYF | TGTGCCAGCAGTTACGACCAGCGGGACTACGAGCAGTACTTC
TRBD2 | . | TRBJ2-2 | TRBV5-1 | CASGLGLAEVGELFF | TGCGCCAGCGGCCTTGGACTAGCGGAAGTGGGGGAGCTGTTTTTT
. | . | TRBJ2-5 | TRBV10-1 | CASSDRVGYRETQYF | TGCGCCAGCAGTGACAGGGTTGGGTATAGAGAGACCCAGTACTTC
. | few | TRBJ2-7 | TRBV20-1 | CSEFGLGDEQYF | TGCAGTGAATTCGGTTTGGGGGACGAGCAGTACTTC
TRBD1 | . | TRBJ1-2 | TRBV2 | CASSPTGEDHGYTF | TGTGCCAGCAGCCCGACAGGGGAAGATCATGGCTACACCTTC
. | few | TRBJ1-5 | TRBV6-1 | CASRESQGEYQPQHF | TGTGCCAGCAGGGAGTCGCAGGGAGAATATCAGCCCCAGCATTTT
. | . | TRBJ2-3 | TRBV29-1 | CSVDSLGTDTQYF | TGCAGCGTTGACAGTTTGGGTACAGATACGCAGTATTTT
. | . | TRBJ1-2 | TRBV15 | CATSFTRAGYTF | TGTGCCACCAGCTTCACGAGGGCTGGCTACACCTTC
. | . | TRBJ2-2 | TRBV7-3 | CASSFGPRPNTGELFF | TGTGCCAGCAGCTTCGGACCGCGCCCGAACACCGGGGAGCTGTTTTTT
. | . | TRBJ2-2 | TRBV4-3 | CASSLMGDGTGELFF | TGCGCCAGCAGCCTAATGGGGGATGGGACCGGGGAGCTGTTTTTT
. | . | TRBJ1-5 | TRBV6-1 | CASSTNRVSNQPQHF | TGTGCCAGCAGTACCAACAGGGTTAGCAATCAGCCCCAGCATTTT
. | few | TRBJ2-7 | TRBV5-1 | CASSLGHNSYEQYF | TGCGCCAGCAGCTTGGGACATAACTCCTACGAGCAGTACTTC